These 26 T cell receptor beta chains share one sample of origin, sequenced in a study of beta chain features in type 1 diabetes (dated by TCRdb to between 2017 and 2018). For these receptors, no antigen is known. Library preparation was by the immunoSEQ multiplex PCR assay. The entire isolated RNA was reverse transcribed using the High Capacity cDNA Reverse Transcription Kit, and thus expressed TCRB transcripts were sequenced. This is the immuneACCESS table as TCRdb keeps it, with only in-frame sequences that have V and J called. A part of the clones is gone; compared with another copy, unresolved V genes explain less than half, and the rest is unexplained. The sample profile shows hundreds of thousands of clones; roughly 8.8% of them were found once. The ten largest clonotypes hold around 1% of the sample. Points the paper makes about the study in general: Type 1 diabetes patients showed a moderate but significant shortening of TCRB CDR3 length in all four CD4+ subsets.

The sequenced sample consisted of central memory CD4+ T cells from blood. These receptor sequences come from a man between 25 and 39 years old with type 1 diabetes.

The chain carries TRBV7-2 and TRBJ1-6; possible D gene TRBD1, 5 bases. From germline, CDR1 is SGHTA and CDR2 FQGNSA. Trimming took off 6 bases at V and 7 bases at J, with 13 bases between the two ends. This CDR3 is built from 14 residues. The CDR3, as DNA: TGTGCCAGCAGTCGGGACGGTCTGAATTCACCCCTCCACTTT. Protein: CASSRDGLNSPLHF.

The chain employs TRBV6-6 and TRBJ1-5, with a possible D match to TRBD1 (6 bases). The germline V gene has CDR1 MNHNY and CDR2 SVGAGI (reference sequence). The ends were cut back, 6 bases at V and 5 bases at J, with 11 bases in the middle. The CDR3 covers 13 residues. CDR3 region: CASSRTADQPQHF. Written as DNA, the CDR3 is TGTGCCAGCAGCCGGACAGCTGATCAGCCCCAGCATTTT.

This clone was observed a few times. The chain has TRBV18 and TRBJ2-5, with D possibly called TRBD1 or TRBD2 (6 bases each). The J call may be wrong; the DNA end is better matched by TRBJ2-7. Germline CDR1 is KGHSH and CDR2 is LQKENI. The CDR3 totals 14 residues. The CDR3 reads CASSPSRGGYEQYF. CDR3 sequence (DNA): TGTGCCAGCTCACCCAGCAGGGGAGGCTACGAGCAGTACTTC.

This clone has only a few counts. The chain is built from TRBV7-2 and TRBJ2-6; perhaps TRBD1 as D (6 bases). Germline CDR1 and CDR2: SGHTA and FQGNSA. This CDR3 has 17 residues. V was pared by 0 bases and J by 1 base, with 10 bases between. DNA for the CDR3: TGTGCCAGCAGCTTAGCAGTGACAGGTTCTGGGGCCAACGTCCTGACTTTC. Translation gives CASSLAVTGSGANVLTF.

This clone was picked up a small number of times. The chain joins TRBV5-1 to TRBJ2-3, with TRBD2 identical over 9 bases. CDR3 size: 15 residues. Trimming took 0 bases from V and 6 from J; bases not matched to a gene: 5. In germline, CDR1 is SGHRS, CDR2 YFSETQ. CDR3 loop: CASSLDGLAWDTQYF. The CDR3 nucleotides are TGCGCCAGCAGCTTGGACGGACTAGCGTGGGATACGCAGTATTTT.

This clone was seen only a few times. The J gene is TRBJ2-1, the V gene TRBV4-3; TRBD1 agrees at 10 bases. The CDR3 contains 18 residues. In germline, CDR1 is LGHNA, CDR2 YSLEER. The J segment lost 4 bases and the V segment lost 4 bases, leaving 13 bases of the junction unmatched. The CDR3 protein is CASSLSSAGTGAYNEQFF. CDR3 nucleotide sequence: TGCGCCAGCAGCCTTTCAAGTGCGGGGACAGGGGCTTACAATGAGCAGTTCTTC.

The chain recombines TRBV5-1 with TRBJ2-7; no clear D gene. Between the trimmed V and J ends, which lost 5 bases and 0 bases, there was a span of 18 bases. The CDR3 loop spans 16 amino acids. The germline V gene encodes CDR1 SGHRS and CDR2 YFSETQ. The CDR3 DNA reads TGCGCCAGCAGTTCCGGACGGCTCGGTAGCTCCTACGAGCAGTACTTC. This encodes CASSSGRLGSSYEQYF.

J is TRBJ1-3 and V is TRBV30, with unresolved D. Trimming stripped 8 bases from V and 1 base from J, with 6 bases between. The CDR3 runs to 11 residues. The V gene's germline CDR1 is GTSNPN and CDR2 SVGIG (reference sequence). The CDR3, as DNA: TGTGCCAGGAAGTCTGGAAACACCATATATTTT. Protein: CARKSGNTIYF.

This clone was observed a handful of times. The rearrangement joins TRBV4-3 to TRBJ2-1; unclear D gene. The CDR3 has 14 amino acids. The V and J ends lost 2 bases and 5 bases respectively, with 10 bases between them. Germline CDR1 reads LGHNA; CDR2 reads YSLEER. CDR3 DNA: TGCGCCAGCAGCCAACTGTACAAGGACAATGAGCAGTTCTTC. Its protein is CASSQLYKDNEQFF.

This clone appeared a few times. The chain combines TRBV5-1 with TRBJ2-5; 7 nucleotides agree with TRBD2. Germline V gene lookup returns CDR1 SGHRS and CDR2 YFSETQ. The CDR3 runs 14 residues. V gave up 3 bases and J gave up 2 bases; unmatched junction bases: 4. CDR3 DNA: TGCGCCAGCAGCTCGGGAGGCAGACAAGAGACCCAGTACTTC. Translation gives CASSSGGRQETQYF.

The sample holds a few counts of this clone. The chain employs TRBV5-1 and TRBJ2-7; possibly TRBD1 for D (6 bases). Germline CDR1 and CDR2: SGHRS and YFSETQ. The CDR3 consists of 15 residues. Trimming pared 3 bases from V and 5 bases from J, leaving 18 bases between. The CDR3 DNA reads TGCGCCAGCAGCTCTGAGATCACAGGGCTAGACGAGCAGTACTTC. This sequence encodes CASSSEITGLDEQYF.

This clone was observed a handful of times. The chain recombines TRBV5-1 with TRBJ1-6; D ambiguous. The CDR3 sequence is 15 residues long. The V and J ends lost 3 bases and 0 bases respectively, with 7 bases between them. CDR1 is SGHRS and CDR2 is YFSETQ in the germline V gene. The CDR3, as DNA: TGCGCCAGCAGCTCAACGAGCTCCTATAATTCACCCCTCCACTTT. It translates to CASSSTSSYNSPLHF.

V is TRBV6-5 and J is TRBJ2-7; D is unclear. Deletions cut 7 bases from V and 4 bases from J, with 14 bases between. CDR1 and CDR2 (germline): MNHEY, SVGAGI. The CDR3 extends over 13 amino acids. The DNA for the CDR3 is TGTGCCAGCAAGGGTACAGAGGTTTACGAGCAGTACTTC. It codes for CASKGTEVYEQYF.

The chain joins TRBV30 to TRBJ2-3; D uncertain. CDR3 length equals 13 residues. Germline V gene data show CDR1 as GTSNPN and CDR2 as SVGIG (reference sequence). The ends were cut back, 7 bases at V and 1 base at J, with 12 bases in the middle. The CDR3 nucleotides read TGTGCCTCCGGGCCAGAGGGCACAGATACGCAGTATTTT. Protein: CASGPEGTDTQYF. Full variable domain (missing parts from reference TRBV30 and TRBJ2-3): SQTIHQWPATLVQPVGSPLSLECTVEGTSNPNLYWYRQAAGRGLQLLFYSVGIGQISSEVPQNLSASRPQDRQFILSSKKLLLSDSGFYLCASGPEGTDTQYFGPGTRLTVL.

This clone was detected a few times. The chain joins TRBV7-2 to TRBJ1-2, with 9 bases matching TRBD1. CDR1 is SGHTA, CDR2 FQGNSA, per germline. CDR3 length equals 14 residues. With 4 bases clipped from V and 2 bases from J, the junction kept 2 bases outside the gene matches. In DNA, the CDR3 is TGTGCCAGCAGCTGGGACAGGGACAACTATGGCTACACCTTC. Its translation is CASSWDRDNYGYTF.

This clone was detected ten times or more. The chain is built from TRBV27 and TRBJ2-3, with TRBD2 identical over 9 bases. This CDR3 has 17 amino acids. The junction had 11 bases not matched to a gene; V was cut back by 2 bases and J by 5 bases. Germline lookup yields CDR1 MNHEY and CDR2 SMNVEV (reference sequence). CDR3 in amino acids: CASSLGARGGSGDTQYF. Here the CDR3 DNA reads TGTGCCAGCAGTTTAGGGGCGCGGGGGGGATCTGGAGATACGCAGTATTTT.

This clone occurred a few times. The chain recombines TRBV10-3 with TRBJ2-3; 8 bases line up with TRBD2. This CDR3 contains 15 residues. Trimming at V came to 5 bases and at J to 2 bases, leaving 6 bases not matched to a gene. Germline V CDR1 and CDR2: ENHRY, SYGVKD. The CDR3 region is CAISWSGGNTDTQYF. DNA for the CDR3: TGTGCCATCAGTTGGAGCGGGGGTAACACAGATACGCAGTATTTT.

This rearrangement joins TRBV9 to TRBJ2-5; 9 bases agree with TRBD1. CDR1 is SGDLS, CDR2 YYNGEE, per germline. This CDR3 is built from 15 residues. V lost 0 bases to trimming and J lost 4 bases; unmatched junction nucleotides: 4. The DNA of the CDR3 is TGTGCCAGCAGCGTAGTACAGGGGGCTGGAGAGACCCAGTACTTC. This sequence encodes CASSVVQGAGETQYF.

The CDR3 sequence: CASSLRAGHTGELFF. The CDR3 DNA reads TGCGCCAGCAGCTTGAGGGCAGGGCACACCGGGGAGCTGTTTTTT. The chain joins TRBV5-1 to TRBJ2-2, with D perhaps TRBD1 (5 bases). Trimming took off 1 base at V and 3 bases at J, with 10 bases between the two ends. In germline, CDR1 is SGHRS, CDR2 YFSETQ. The CDR3 sequence is 15 residues long.

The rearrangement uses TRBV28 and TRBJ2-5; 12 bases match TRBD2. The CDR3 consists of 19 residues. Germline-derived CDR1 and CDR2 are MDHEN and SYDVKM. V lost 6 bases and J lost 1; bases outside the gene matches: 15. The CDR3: CASSRLAGDSTSGQETQYF. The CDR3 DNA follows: TGTGCCAGCAGCAGACTAGCGGGGGACTCCACATCTGGCCAAGAGACCCAGTACTTC.

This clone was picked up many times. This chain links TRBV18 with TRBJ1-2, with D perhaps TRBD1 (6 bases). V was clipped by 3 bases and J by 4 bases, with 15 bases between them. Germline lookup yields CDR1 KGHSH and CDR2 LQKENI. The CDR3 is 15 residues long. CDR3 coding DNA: TGTGCCAGCTCACCTCCGGGGGGACATGGCTATGGCTACACCTTC. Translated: CASSPPGGHGYGYTF.

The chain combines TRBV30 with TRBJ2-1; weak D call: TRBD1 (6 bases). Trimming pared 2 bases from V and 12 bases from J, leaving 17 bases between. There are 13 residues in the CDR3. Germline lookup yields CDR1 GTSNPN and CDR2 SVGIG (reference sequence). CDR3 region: CAWSPTTGQAQFF. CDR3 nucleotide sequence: TGTGCCTGGAGTCCGACGACAGGCCAGGCGCAGTTCTTC.

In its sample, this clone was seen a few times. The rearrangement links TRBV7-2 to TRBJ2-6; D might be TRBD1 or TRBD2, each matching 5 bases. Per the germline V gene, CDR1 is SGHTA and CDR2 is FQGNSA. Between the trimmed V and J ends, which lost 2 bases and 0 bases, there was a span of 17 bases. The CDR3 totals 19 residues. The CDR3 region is CASSLTAQGGGSGANVLTF. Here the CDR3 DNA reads TGTGCCAGCAGCTTAACGGCCCAGGGTGGAGGCTCTGGGGCCAACGTCCTGACTTTC.

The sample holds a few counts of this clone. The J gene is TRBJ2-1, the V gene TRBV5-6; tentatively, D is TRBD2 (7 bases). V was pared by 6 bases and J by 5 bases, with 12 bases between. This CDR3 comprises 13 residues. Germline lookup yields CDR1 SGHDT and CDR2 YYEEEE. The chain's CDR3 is CASTQGGDNEQFF. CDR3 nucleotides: TGTGCCAGCACACAAGGGGGGGACAATGAGCAGTTCTTC.

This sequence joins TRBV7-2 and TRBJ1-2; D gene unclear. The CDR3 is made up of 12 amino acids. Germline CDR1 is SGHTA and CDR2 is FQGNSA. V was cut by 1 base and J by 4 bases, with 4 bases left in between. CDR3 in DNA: TGTGCCAGCAGCTTAGATACCTATGGCTACACCTTC. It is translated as CASSLDTYGYTF.

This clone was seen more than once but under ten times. The CDR3 region is CASSFWTGGNTIYF. The CDR3 region has the DNA TGTGCCAGCAGCTTTTGGACGGGGGGAAACACCATATATTTT. The chain couples TRBV7-9 to TRBJ1-3; D remains unclear. The CDR3 sequence is 14 residues long. Trimming took 3 bases from V and 4 from J, leaving 10 bases between them. CDR1 and CDR2 (germline): SEHNR, FQNEAQ (reference sequence).